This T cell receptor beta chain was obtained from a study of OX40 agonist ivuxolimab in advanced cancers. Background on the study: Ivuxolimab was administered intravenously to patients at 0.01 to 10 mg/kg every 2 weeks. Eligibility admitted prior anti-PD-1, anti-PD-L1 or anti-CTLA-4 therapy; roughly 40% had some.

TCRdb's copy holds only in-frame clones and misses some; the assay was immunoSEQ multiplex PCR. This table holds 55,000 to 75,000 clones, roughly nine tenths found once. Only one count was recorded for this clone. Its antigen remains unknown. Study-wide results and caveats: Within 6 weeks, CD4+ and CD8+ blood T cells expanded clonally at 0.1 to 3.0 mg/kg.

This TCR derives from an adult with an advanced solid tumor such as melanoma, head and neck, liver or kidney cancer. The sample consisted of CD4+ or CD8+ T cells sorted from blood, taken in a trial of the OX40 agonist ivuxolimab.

CDR3 loop: CSVVVAAVWEQYF. CDR3 sequence (DNA): TGCAGCGTTGTAGTAGCGGCAGTCTGGGAGCAGTACTTC. The chain is built from TRBV29-1 and TRBJ2-7; perhaps TRBD2 as D (6 bases). Germline V CDR1 and CDR2: SQVTM, ANQGSEA. This CDR3 is built from 13 residues. V gave up 4 bases and J gave up 7 bases, with 17 bases separating them.